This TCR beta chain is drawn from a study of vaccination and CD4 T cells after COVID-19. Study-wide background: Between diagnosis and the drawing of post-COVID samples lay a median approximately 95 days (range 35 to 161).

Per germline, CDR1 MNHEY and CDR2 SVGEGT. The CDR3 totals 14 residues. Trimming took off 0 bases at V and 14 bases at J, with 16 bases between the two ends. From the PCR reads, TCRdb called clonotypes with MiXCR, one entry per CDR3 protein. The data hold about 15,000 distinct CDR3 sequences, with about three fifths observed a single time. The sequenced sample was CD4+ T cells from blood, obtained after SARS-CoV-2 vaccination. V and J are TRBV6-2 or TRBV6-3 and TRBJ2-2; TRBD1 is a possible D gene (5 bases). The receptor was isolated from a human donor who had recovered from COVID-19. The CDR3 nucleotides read TGTGCCAGCAGTTACTCGAGGTTCAGGGCCTTCCTGTTTTTT. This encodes CASSYSRFRAFLFF.